This TCR beta chain was found in a study of read filtering for tumor transcriptome and immune sequencing. Looking at the study overall: Patients were 17 male and about 15 female, mean age roughly 68 years, range about 45 to 85. Whole-study findings and limits: Even smaller IR-seq throughput identified most shared clonotypes. Without single-read clonotypes, shared clonotype proportions correlated more between IR-seq and RNA-seq.

Sampling of bone marrow took place during active disease in every patient. V gave up 5 bases and J gave up 6 bases, with 16 bases separating them. There are 13 residues in the CDR3. Per the germline V gene, CDR1 is DFQATT and CDR2 is SNEGSKA (reference sequence). From roughly 390 ng of RNA, a library with molecular barcoded alpha/delta and beta/gamma adaptors was made. TCRdb recomputed calls from the reads with MiXCR, one row per CDR3 protein. The sample includes about 130,000 distinct CDR3 sequences, 10% to 15% seen only once; the top ten take around 10%. Notes on this clonotype: Its specificity is unknown.

The chain employs TRBV20-1 and TRBJ2-5, with D possibly being TRBD1 (5 bases). Material: a population of CD138-negative cells sorted from bone marrow. The TCR originated in a donor at least 40 years old with multiple myeloma. CDR3 bases: TGCAGTGCTTACTGGACACGGGTAAAGACCCAGTACTTC. Translation gives CSAYWTRVKTQYF.